These T cell receptor beta chains were read from a single sample in a study of low-dose radiotherapy and immunotherapy resistance in tumors. One entry per CDR3 protein results from TCRdb running MiXCR on the reads. Of roughly 40,000 distinct CDR3 sequences in the sample, 25% to 30% were seen once. Sample: PBMCs, taken after low-dose radiotherapy plus immunotherapy. The source of these receptors is a male donor with prostate cancer. Both conserved end residues are trimmed from each CDR3. A D gene is named only where the DNA matches it firmly.

12 TRBJ2-7 TRBV20-1 TRBD2 SARVIAGAWEQY
12 TRBJ2-7 TRBV3-1 . ASSQVGWSYEQY
13 TRBJ1-5 TRBV5-4 . ASSLDGGRVQPQH
12 TRBJ2-7 TRBV4-1 . ASSPQGTTYEQY
12 TRBJ2-2 TRBV6-6 . ASSYESESGELF
12 TRBJ1-5 TRBV16 . ASSHQGSGQPQH
16 TRBJ1-2 TRBV5-1 TRBD1 ASSLIFTGQQANYGYT
16 TRBJ2-1 TRBV3-1 TRBD2 ASSQASRPSGGKSGQF
13 TRBJ2-7 TRBV7-9 TRBD2 ASTKSLAGYYEQY
14 TRBJ2-1 TRBV7-9 TRBD2 ASSPKSGAQYNEQF
13 TRBJ2-3 TRBV9 . ASSGYWSSTDTQY
11 TRBJ2-1 TRBV6-1 . ASKVGAYNEQF
12 TRBJ2-3 TRBV25-1 . ASKAPQLTDTQY
14 TRBJ2-1 TRBV12-3/TRBV12-4 TRBD2 ASSFYTLAGVNEQF
13 TRBJ2-7 TRBV2 TRBD2 ASQQTSGSSYEQY
14 TRBJ2-5 TRBV5-1 TRBD2 ASSLSSGGAQETQY
14 TRBJ2-1 TRBV6-2/TRBV6-3 . ASRTPGLSSYNEQF
13 TRBJ1-5 TRBV4-3 . ASSQGTGWNQPQH
12 TRBJ2-3 TRBV5-6 TRBD1 ASSSDRGADTQY
11 TRBJ2-7 TRBV4-1 . ASSPDSSYEQY
11 TRBJ2-5 TRBV24-1 TRBD1 ATSKTGQETQY
11 TRBJ2-7 TRBV19 . ASGPVGTHEQY
13 TRBJ1-5 TRBV5-5 TRBD1 ASSLGQDSNQPQH
13 TRBJ1-5 TRBV3-1 . ASSLGRQGNQPQH
12 TRBJ2-1 TRBV6-2/TRBV6-3 . ASSEGRGYGEQF
10 TRBJ2-7 TRBV10-3 TRBD1 AIGQVSYEQY
12 TRBJ2-3 TRBV5-4 . ASSLAERPDTQY
14 TRBJ2-3 TRBV20-1 TRBD2 SARDLIAGAADTQY
12 TRBJ2-7 TRBV28 TRBD1 AYSPRGPTYEQY
13 TRBJ2-1 TRBV19 TRBD1 ASSLDRENPFAKF
11 TRBJ2-7 TRBV7-9 . ASSFSSSYEQY
12 TRBJ1-4 TRBV5-1 . AGSSGAPKEKLF
13 TRBJ2-5 TRBV5-1 . ASSLAGQREETQY
14 TRBJ2-5 TRBV11-2 . ASSLGGGGSQETQY
12 TRBJ2-7 TRBV12-3/TRBV12-4 . ASSIAPRVYEQY
12 TRBJ2-2 TRBV20-1 TRBD2 SAGGGSNTGELF
13 TRBJ2-1 TRBV6-1 TRBD2 ASRIAGGSYNEQF